These T cell receptor beta chains were read from a single sample in a study of T-cell reconstitution after alpha-beta-depleted transplantation in children. From the PCR reads, TCRdb called clonotypes with MiXCR, one entry per CDR3 protein. The table records about 150,000 distinct CDR3 sequences, around 8.5% of them present only once. The sequences come from PBMCs, mostly from graft donor cells, collected 180 days after TCRalphabeta/CD19-depleted stem cell transplant. The source of these receptors is a female patient aged 2 to 10 who had a stem cell transplant for congenital amegakaryocytic thrombocytopenia, so the T cells may come from the graft donor. The CDR3 runs from the conserved cysteine through the conserved F or W. The D gene is left open where the match is weak. Some rows have no size entry. The others give once, few or many, or a class for an expanded clone.

>-|-|TRBV18|TRBJ2-1
CASSPPLTINEQFF
TGTGCCAGCTCACCACCGTTGACTATCAATGAGCAGTTCTTC
>-|-|TRBV20-1|TRBJ2-3
CSARDLASSTDTQYF
TGCAGTGCTAGAGATCTAGCGTCTAGCACAGATACGCAGTATTTT
>-|many|TRBV5-1|TRBJ2-7
CASSLDPDLSSYEQYF
TGCGCCAGCAGCTTGGATCCTGATTTGAGCTCCTACGAGCAGTACTTC
>-|many|TRBV10-3|TRBJ2-1
CAISERRGAYNEQFF
TGTGCCATCAGTGAACGGCGAGGGGCCTACAATGAGCAGTTCTTC
>-|-|TRBV29-1|TRBJ2-1
CSVDKLRGYNEQFF
TGCAGCGTTGATAAGCTCAGGGGTTACAATGAGCAGTTCTTC
>-|many|TRBV13|TRBJ1-2
CASSLGGAFNYGYTF
TGTGCCAGCAGCTTAGGGGGGGCTTTTAACTATGGCTACACCTTC
>-|many|TRBV7-9|TRBJ2-5
CASSLASGCQETQYF
TGTGCCAGCAGCTTAGCCTCAGGGTGCCAAGAGACCCAGTACTTC
>-|many|TRBV4-2|TRBJ2-7
CASSQDLMDEQYF
TGTGCCAGCAGCCAAGATTTGATGGACGAGCAGTACTTC
>TRBD1|-|TRBV7-9|TRBJ2-6
CASRTGQESSGANVLTF
TGTGCCAGCAGAACGGGACAGGAGTCCTCTGGGGCCAACGTCCTGACTTTC
>-|many|TRBV24-1|TRBJ2-3
CATSGLTNFGADTQYF
TGTGCCACCAGTGGCCTGACTAATTTTGGGGCAGATACGCAGTATTTT
>TRBD2|many|TRBV20-1|TRBJ2-7
CSARDGRDQNYEQYF
TGCAGTGCTAGAGATGGGAGGGACCAGAACTACGAGCAGTACTTC
>-|many|TRBV6-5|TRBJ2-2
CASSYSIWGAFGELFF
TGTGCCAGCAGTTACTCGATTTGGGGGGCTTTCGGGGAGCTGTTTTTT
>-|-|TRBV27|TRBJ2-2
CAIKKRNTGELFF
TGTGCCATAAAGAAAAGGAACACCGGGGAGCTGTTTTTT
>TRBD2|many|TRBV28|TRBJ2-1
CASRRHGLADYNEQFF
TGTGCCAGCAGAAGACATGGACTAGCGGATTACAATGAGCAGTTCTTC
>TRBD1|-|TRBV20-1|TRBJ1-2
CSARGMDRGYGYTF
TGCAGTGCTAGAGGGATGGACAGGGGCTATGGCTACACCTTC
>-|many|TRBV20-1|TRBJ1-5
CSAMLPGGRNQPQHF
TGCAGTGCTATGCTCCCGGGGGGCCGCAATCAGCCCCAGCATTTT
>-|few|TRBV4-2|TRBJ1-2
CAISPGRSPYGYTF
TGTGCCATCAGCCCCGGGCGGTCCCCCTATGGCTACACCTTC
>TRBD1|many|TRBV4-2|TRBJ2-7
CAMSPGTASYEQYF
TGTGCCATGAGCCCCGGGACAGCCTCCTACGAGCAGTACTTC
>-|-|TRBV30|TRBJ2-5
CAWSVRQGGQETQYF
TGTGCCTGGAGTGTACGGCAGGGGGGACAAGAGACCCAGTACTTC
>TRBD1|few|TRBV19|TRBJ1-5
CASSKTRGGQGAQPQHF
TGTGCCAGTAGTAAGACGCGGGGGGGACAGGGGGCCCAGCCCCAGCATTTT
>-|many|TRBV5-6|TRBJ2-5
CASSSQGRLQETQYF
TGTGCCAGCAGCTCGCAGGGGCGCCTCCAAGAGACCCAGTACTTC
>-|-|TRBV13|TRBJ1-2
CASSLAGRDSWGYTF
TGTGCCAGCAGCTTAGCTGGACGGGATTCATGGGGCTACACCTTC
>-|few|TRBV20-1|TRBJ2-7
CSPKGGVEQYF
TGCAGTCCAAAGGGGGGAGTCGAGCAGTACTTC
>TRBD1|many|TRBV5-5|TRBJ1-5
CASSLRDSPQHF
TGTGCCAGCAGCTTGCGGGACAGTCCCCAGCATTTT
>-|few|TRBV30|TRBJ1-4
CAWSVGGGNEKLFF
TGTGCCTGGAGTGTTGGCGGGGGTAATGAAAAACTGTTTTTT
>-|many|TRBV12-3/TRBV12-4|TRBJ2-5
CASSFSGSGQETQYF
TGTGCCAGCAGTTTTTCGGGTAGCGGTCAAGAGACCCAGTACTTC
>-|many|TRBV12-3/TRBV12-4|TRBJ2-1
CASSPQNEQFF
TGTGCCAGCAGCCCACAGAATGAGCAGTTCTTC
>-|many|TRBV10-3|TRBJ2-7
CAISESSAPYEQYF
TGTGCCATCAGTGAGTCGAGTGCCCCCTACGAGCAGTACTTC
>TRBD2|many|TRBV20-1|TRBJ2-1
CSASGGGQFF
TGCAGTGCCTCGGGGGGGGGGCAGTTCTTC
>-|many|TRBV5-1|TRBJ1-5
CASSLSGDGQPQHF
TGCGCCAGCAGCTTGAGCGGGGACGGACAGCCCCAGCATTTT
>-|few|TRBV4-2|TRBJ2-7
CASSQESGSTYEQYF
TGTGCCAGCAGCCAAGAATCAGGGAGCACCTACGAGCAGTACTTC
>TRBD1|many|TRBV5-8|TRBJ1-5
CASSLATGAPVNQPQHF
TGTGCCAGCAGCTTGGCTACAGGGGCCCCGGTCAATCAGCCCCAGCATTTT